The rows below give T cell receptor beta chains drawn from one sample of a study of blood T cell repertoires in COVID-19. Here immunoSEQ multiplex PCR was the method, and the copy in TCRdb shows in-frame clones only, minus some. The table records fewer than 450,000 clones, about 87% of them present only once. Sample: peripheral blood. These TCRs come from a woman aged 45-59 years with COVID-19, enrolled during active disease. The CDR3 runs from the conserved cysteine through the conserved F or W. The D gene is left open where the match is weak. Clone size is shown for a subset of rows, as once, few, many or a class of expanded clone.

TRBV5-4	-	-	TRBJ2-5	CASSLSETQYF	TGTGCCAGCAGCTTGTCGGAGACCCAGTACTTC
TRBV5-1	-	-	TRBJ1-1	CASSLAPGRTEAFF	TGCGCCAGCAGCTTGGCTCCGGGGAGGACTGAAGCTTTCTTT
TRBV3-1/TRBV3-2	-	-	TRBJ1-4	CASSHNPGGLNEKLFF	TGTGCCAGCAGCCATAATCCGGGGGGCCTAAATGAAAAACTGTTTTTT
TRBV7-9	-	-	TRBJ1-2	CASSLVGRGDYGYTF	TGTGCCAGCAGCTTAGTTGGCAGGGGTGACTATGGCTACACCTTC
TRBV6-5	-	-	TRBJ2-2	CASKHNQGNTGELFF	TGTGCCAGCAAGCACAATCAGGGGAACACCGGGGAGCTGTTTTTT
TRBV7-8	TRBD1	-	TRBJ2-7	CASSTRTGVVYEQYF	TGTGCCAGCAGCACGAGGACAGGGGTCGTCTACGAGCAGTACTTC
TRBV3-1/TRBV3-2	TRBD1	once	TRBJ1-2	CASSHGQGKVYTF	TGTGCCAGCAGCCACGGACAGGGGAAGGTCTACACCTTC
TRBV30	-	-	TRBJ2-1	CAWSTHFRVPAPFDEQFF	TGTGCCTGGAGTACCCATTTCCGGGTCCCGGCCCCATTTGATGAGCAGTTCTTC
TRBV11-3	TRBD2	-	TRBJ2-1	CASRSTSLSGLAGDNEQFF	TGTGCCAGCAGATCAACCTCGCTCTCGGGACTAGCGGGAGACAATGAGCAGTTCTTC
TRBV18	TRBD2	few	TRBJ2-7	CASSPQAGAYEQYF	TGTGCCAGCTCACCCCAAGCGGGGGCCTACGAGCAGTACTTC
TRBV29-1	-	-	TRBJ1-2	CSVWAVGRGYGYTF	TGCAGCGTTTGGGCTGTGGGCAGGGGCTATGGCTACACCTTC
TRBV5-6	-	-	TRBJ1-5	CASSLGSAYQPQHF	TGTGCCAGCAGCTTGGGCAGTGCCTATCAGCCCCAGCATTTT
TRBV5-1	-	-	TRBJ1-2	CASKYRELGGYTF	TGCGCCAGCAAATACAGGGAATTAGGTGGCTACACCTTC
TRBV18	TRBD1	-	TRBJ1-3	CASSPGQLLSGNTIYF	TGTGCCAGCTCACCGGGACAGCTACTCTCTGGAAACACCATATATTTT
TRBV5-4	-	few	TRBJ1-2	CASSLYPGNGYTF	TGTGCCAGCAGCTTATATCCAGGCAATGGCTACACCTTC
TRBV7-2	-	-	TRBJ1-5	CASSFYPGVGRADQPQHF	TGTGCCAGCAGCTTCTACCCTGGTGTAGGCAGGGCGGACCAGCCCCAGCATTTT
TRBV19	TRBD1	-	TRBJ2-7	CASSIGTGGPYEQYF	TGTGCCAGTAGTATAGGGACAGGGGGCCCTTACGAGCAGTACTTC
TRBV2	-	-	TRBJ1-6	CASTPGWNSPLHF	TGTGCCAGCACCCCAGGGTGGAATTCACCCCTCCACTTT
TRBV29-1	-	many	TRBJ2-1	CSAGGTEEFF	TGCAGCGCTGGGGGGACAGAGGAGTTCTTC
TRBV3-1/TRBV3-2	-	-	TRBJ2-1	CASSPGLTLNEQFF	TGTGCCAGCAGCCCCGGACTAACTTTGAATGAGCAGTTCTTC
TRBV5-1	TRBD1	-	TRBJ1-1	CASSWDRGADNTEAFF	TGCGCCAGCAGCTGGGACAGGGGCGCGGATAACACTGAAGCTTTCTTT
TRBV6-5	TRBD1	-	TRBJ2-7	CASSQPDRVRYEQYF	TGTGCCAGCAGTCAGCCAGACAGGGTTAGATACGAGCAGTACTTC
TRBV30	-	once	TRBJ2-7	CAWSVKGPYEQYF	TGTGCCTGGAGTGTCAAGGGGCCCTACGAGCAGTACTTC
TRBV5-8	TRBD1	-	TRBJ1-2	CASSPRDSGYTF	TGTGCCAGCAGCCCCAGGGACAGCGGCTACACCTTC
TRBV6-6	TRBD1	-	TRBJ1-6	CASREVRTGTSPLHF	TGTGCCAGCAGGGAAGTCAGGACAGGGACTTCACCCCTCCACTTT
TRBV2	-	-	TRBJ2-5	CASRIRLETQYF	TGTGCCAGCAGGATCCGGTTGGAGACCCAGTACTTC
TRBV15	TRBD2	-	TRBJ2-5	CATSRDVTSGRKETQYF	TGTGCCACCAGCAGAGATGTGACTAGCGGGAGAAAAGAGACCCAGTACTTC
TRBV6-6	-	-	TRBJ2-3	CASSPTNWGSLGADDTDTQYF	TGTGCCAGCAGCCCAACAAATTGGGGCTCTTTGGGGGCGGACGACACAGATACGCAGTATTTT
TRBV29-1	TRBD2	-	TRBJ2-1	CSLIRPGLALGNEQFF	TGCAGCTTAATCCGACCGGGACTAGCGTTAGGCAATGAGCAGTTCTTC
TRBV30	-	-	TRBJ2-2	CAWRSRWRGADTGELFF	TGTGCCTGGAGATCTCGGTGGAGGGGAGCGGACACCGGGGAGCTGTTTTTT
TRBV6-1	-	few	TRBJ1-5	CASSEAFAGTSPQHF	TGTGCCAGCAGTGAAGCGTTCGCAGGGACATCGCCCCAGCATTTT
TRBV3-1/TRBV3-2	TRBD1	-	TRBJ1-1	CASSLMTGKNTEAFF	TGTGCCAGCAGCCTTATGACAGGGAAGAACACTGAAGCTTTCTTT
TRBV2	TRBD1	-	TRBJ1-1	CASSERQGKNTEAFF	TGTGCCAGCAGTGAACGACAGGGTAAGAACACTGAAGCTTTCTTT
TRBV5-4	TRBD2	-	TRBJ2-7	CASSIGTSGIKYEQYF	TGTGCCAGCAGCATCGGGACTAGCGGGATTAAGTACGAGCAGTACTTC
TRBV27	TRBD1	-	TRBJ1-2	CASSSFRTGDLGYTF	TGTGCCAGCAGTTCTTTTCGGACAGGGGATCTTGGCTACACCTTC
TRBV30	-	once	TRBJ1-2	CAWSLYGSQEARGYTF	TGTGCCTGGAGCCTATATGGCTCTCAAGAGGCGCGAGGCTACACCTTC
TRBV6-4	TRBD2	-	TRBJ2-1	CASSDSLAGYNEQFF	TGTGCCAGCAGTGACTCCCTAGCGGGGTACAATGAGCAGTTCTTC
TRBV24-1	TRBD1	-	TRBJ2-7	CATSDPTRGRVHEQYF	TGTGCCACCAGTGACCCGACCAGGGGGCGCGTCCACGAGCAGTACTTC
TRBV27	-	-	TRBJ2-5	CASSSRGLQETQYF	TGTGCCAGCAGTTCCCGTGGCCTCCAAGAGACCCAGTACTTC
TRBV19	-	-	TRBJ2-1	CASSIDLASSYNEQFF	TGTGCCAGTAGTATAGATCTAGCGTCCTCCTACAATGAGCAGTTCTTC
TRBV7-2	TRBD2	-	TRBJ2-7	CASSARTSGRNEQYF	TGTGCCAGCAGCGCACGGACTAGCGGGAGGAACGAGCAGTACTTC
TRBV3-1/TRBV3-2	-	-	TRBJ1-3	CASSQGSRSSGNTIYF	TGTGCCAGCAGCCAAGGTTCGAGGAGCTCTGGAAACACCATATATTTT
TRBV6-5	-	-	TRBJ2-2	CASSYAGTGELFF	TGTGCCAGCAGTTACGCGGGAACCGGGGAGCTGTTTTTT
TRBV6-5	TRBD1	once	TRBJ1-5	CASRDRDRGNQPQHF	TGTGCCAGCAGAGACCGGGACAGGGGCAATCAGCCCCAGCATTTT
TRBV19	TRBD1	-	TRBJ2-7	CASSRDRGSYEQYF	TGTGCCAGTAGTCGGGACAGGGGCTCCTACGAGCAGTACTTC
TRBV18	-	few	TRBJ1-3	CASSPPRDSGNTIYF	TGTGCCAGCTCACCGCCACGGGACTCTGGAAACACCATATATTTT
TRBV27	-	-	TRBJ2-7	CASSTGTRIYEQYF	TGTGCCAGCAGTACCGGGACAAGAATATACGAGCAGTACTTC
TRBV15	-	-	TRBJ2-5	CATSRDSGTQYF	TGTGCCACCAGCAGAGACTCCGGGACCCAGTACTTC
TRBV29-1	-	-	TRBJ1-4	CSVQTATNEKLFF	TGCAGCGTCCAGACAGCAACTAATGAAAAACTGTTTTTT
TRBV30	-	-	TRBJ1-1	CAWNFSPSMNTEAFF	TGTGCCTGGAACTTCTCTCCCTCGATGAACACTGAAGCTTTCTTT